This TCR beta chain was sequenced in a study of graft-versus-host responses after intestinal transplantation. Background on the study: For about three years after anti-thymocyte globulin induction, all recipients took tacrolimus and steroids. Study-level points and caveats: There were GvH clones found in recipient marrow, and some of them appeared first in ileum or blood. Early post-transplant falls in HvG clones accompanied the peak levels of circulating GvH clones.

Assay: immunoSEQ multiplex PCR; the TCRdb copy retains only in-frame clones and omits some. The sample yields 23,000 or so clones, over 90% seen once. The CDR3 loop spans 13 amino acids. V trimming: 10 bases; J trimming: 4 bases; junction bases outside the gene matches: 9. The V gene's germline CDR1 is MDHEN and CDR2 SYDVKM. Concerning this clone itself: Its specificity is unknown.

The TCR was taken from a human patient who received an intestinal transplant, so some T cells may come from the graft donor. V gene TRBV28 combines with J gene TRBJ2-7; 8 positions match TRBD2. Sequenced here: PBMCs, sampled roughly 38 days after intestinal transplant. CDR3: CATQLADVYEQYF. The CDR3 DNA reads as TGTGCCACTCAACTAGCGGACGTTTACGAGCAGTACTTC.